This is a list of T cell receptor beta chains from one sample in a study of blood T cell repertoires in COVID-19. Here immunoSEQ multiplex PCR was the method, and the copy in TCRdb shows in-frame clones only, minus some. In the table there are approximately 300,000 clones, roughly 90% of which are singletons. The sequencing input was peripheral blood. The receptors shown here come from a woman aged 25 to 45 with COVID-19, enrolled during active disease. The conserved cysteine and the conserved F or W are not part of the CDR3 here. Expanded clones get a size class; other rows say once, few or many, or leave the size out.

clone_size j_call v_call cdr3_length cdr3_aa
once TRBJ1-5 TRBV4-1 13 ASSQTTGTHQPQH
. TRBJ2-7 TRBV28 14 ASSLLSGGISYEQY
once TRBJ2-7 TRBV2 11 ASRAEVGYEQY
. TRBJ1-2 TRBV14 13 ASSSLTPANYGYT
. TRBJ2-1 TRBV19 11 ASSIAREGEQF
. TRBJ2-1 TRBV7-8 15 ASSSFPLGGVEDEQF
. TRBJ2-1 TRBV7-9 12 ASSPPGQGYEQF
. TRBJ1-3 TRBV30 10 AWSLSGNTIY
. TRBJ2-2 TRBV9 12 ASARSGSIGELF
. TRBJ1-5 TRBV28 14 ASSLSGRGHNQPQH
once TRBJ2-2 TRBV5-4 17 ASSLAGGRASANTGELF
. TRBJ2-7 TRBV5-1 15 ASSVPRDQGPPYEQY
. TRBJ2-1 TRBV27 12 ASSLTTGTNEQF
. TRBJ2-5 TRBV2 11 ASKLARQETQY
. TRBJ2-7 TRBV6-5 11 ASKRSKTYEQY
. TRBJ1-5 TRBV2 13 ASSEQGALSQPQH
. TRBJ2-5 TRBV7-2 13 ASSSQGQYQETQY
. TRBJ1-2 TRBV7-9 12 ASSLTGTGASYT
. TRBJ2-1 TRBV5-1 13 ASSLERGTWNEQF
. TRBJ2-3 TRBV7-9 15 ASSFLASGEDTDTQY
. TRBJ1-3 TRBV2 16 ASSKTRVSFSSGNTIY
. TRBJ2-5 TRBV4-1 13 ASSQDSGGMETQY
once TRBJ1-1 TRBV29-1 10 SAGDRGTEAF
. TRBJ2-1 TRBV29-1 11 SVWGRAENEQF
. TRBJ1-1 TRBV28 13 ASSPGGGKWTEAF
. TRBJ1-1 TRBV3-1/TRBV3-2 12 ASSQRGATPEAF
. TRBJ1-3 TRBV27 9 ASSFGDTIY
. TRBJ1-1 TRBV9 13 ASSAQGGGFTEAF
. TRBJ1-2 TRBV27 13 ASKGPGTGAYGYT
. TRBJ2-7 TRBV3-1/TRBV3-2 13 ASSQGGQDLYEQY
. TRBJ1-5 TRBV19 12 ASSIVGANQPQH
few TRBJ2-5 TRBV4-3 14 ASSQDGAGTEETQY
. TRBJ2-7 TRBV9 12 ASSVGGEWYEQY
. TRBJ2-7 TRBV30 12 AWSVRSRAYEQY
. TRBJ1-1 TRBV6-2/TRBV6-3 12 ASSSGTGPTEAF
. TRBJ2-3 TRBV11-3 12 ASSPSGRWDTQY
. TRBJ1-3 TRBV18 14 ASSPPNRGSGNTIY
. TRBJ2-7 TRBV5-4 12 ASTRAGPFYEQY
. TRBJ2-7 TRBV15 11 ATSRLTSSEQY
. TRBJ1-1 TRBV5-1 10 ASSGTSESAF
. TRBJ2-7 TRBV14 9 ASSQEREQY
. TRBJ1-1 TRBV4-1 14 ASSQDSATGRTEAF
few TRBJ2-1 TRBV2 11 ASSRLASGEQF
. TRBJ2-1 TRBV5-4 13 ASSRGGSSYNEQF
. TRBJ2-1 TRBV11-2 15 ASSLAESWSSYNEQF